Sequencing of this T cell receptor beta chain was carried out in a study of graft-versus-host responses after intestinal transplantation. Study background: Every one of the recipients received anti-thymocyte globulin induction and afterwards took tacrolimus and steroids for roughly three years. The study, taken as a whole, reports: Analysis identified GvH clones in recipient marrow, with some appearing first in ileum or blood. Researchers found peak circulating GvH clone levels linked to early post-transplant HvG declines.

The method was immunoSEQ multiplex PCR; TCRdb's version includes in-frame clones alone and lacks a portion of them. The sample consists of approximately 110,000 clones, around 94% of them appearing once. In the case of this clone: Its antigen remains unidentified.

With 6 bases clipped from V and 7 bases from J, the junction kept 7 bases outside the gene matches. CDR1 is ENHRY, CDR2 SYGVKD, per germline. CDR3 length: 14 amino acids. The TCR sequence derives from a human donor who was the organ donor for an intestinal transplant. This specimen consisted of unstimulated CD8+ T cells sorted from spleen or lymph node cells, obtained before transplant. The chain employs TRBV10-3 and TRBJ2-2; TRBD2 matches at 8 bases. CDR3 DNA: TGTGCCATCAGCACGGGACTAGAGAGCGGGGAGCTGTTTTTT. It codes for CAISTGLESGELFF.